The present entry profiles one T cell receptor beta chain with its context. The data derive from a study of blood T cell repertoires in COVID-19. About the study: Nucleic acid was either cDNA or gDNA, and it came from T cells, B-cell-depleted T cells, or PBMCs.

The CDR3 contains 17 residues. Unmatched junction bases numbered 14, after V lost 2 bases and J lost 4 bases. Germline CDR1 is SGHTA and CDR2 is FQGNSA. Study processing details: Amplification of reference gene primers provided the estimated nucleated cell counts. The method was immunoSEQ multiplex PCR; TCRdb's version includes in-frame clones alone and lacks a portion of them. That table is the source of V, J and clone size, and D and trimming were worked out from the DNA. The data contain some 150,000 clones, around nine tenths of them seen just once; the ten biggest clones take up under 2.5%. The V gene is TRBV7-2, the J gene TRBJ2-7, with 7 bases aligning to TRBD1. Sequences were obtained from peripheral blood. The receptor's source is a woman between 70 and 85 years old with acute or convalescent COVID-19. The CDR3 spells CASSLSSVRGRLYEQYF. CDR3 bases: TGTGCCAGCAGCTTATCTTCCGTGAGGGGGCGCTTATACGAGCAGTACTTC.